This is a list of T cell receptor beta chains from one sample in a study of OX40 agonist ivuxolimab in advanced cancers. Profiled with immunoSEQ multiplex PCR; TCRdb holds only in-frame clones, not every one. The sample has about 58,000 clones, 75% to 90% seen once. Sequenced here: CD4+ or CD8+ T cells sorted from blood, sampled in a trial of the OX40 agonist ivuxolimab. All receptors come from an adult with an advanced solid tumor such as melanoma, head and neck, liver or kidney cancer. Each CDR3 is given with its conserved first and last residue. The D gene is left open where the match is weak. Size is stated for part of the rows, as once, few or many counts, or as a class when the clone is expanded.

D	J	size	length	V	CDR3	DNA
TRBD2	TRBJ2-1	-	15	TRBV18	CASSPLGSGGDEQFF	TGTGCCAGCTCACCGCTGGGTAGCGGGGGGGATGAGCAGTTCTTC
-	TRBJ1-2	few	14	TRBV5-1	CASSPDRTNYGYTF	TGCGCCAGCAGCCCTGACAGGACTAACTATGGCTACACCTTC
TRBD2	TRBJ2-5	-	15	TRBV10-3	CAISGLAGGQETQYF	TGTGCCATCAGTGGACTAGCGGGGGGACAAGAGACCCAGTACTTC
-	TRBJ2-7	-	15	TRBV5-5	CASSLIEGGNYEQYF	TGTGCCAGCAGCTTGATTGAAGGGGGAAACTACGAGCAGTACTTC
-	TRBJ1-3	-	16	TRBV11-3	CASSTQQAGSGNTIYF	TGTGCCAGCAGCACCCAACAGGCTGGCTCTGGAAACACCATATATTTT
TRBD1	TRBJ2-3	-	16	TRBV11-2	CASSPQGARSTDTQYF	TGTGCCAGCAGTCCACAGGGGGCCAGGAGCACAGATACGCAGTATTTT
-	TRBJ2-3	once	14	TRBV5-1	CASSLELDTDTQYF	TGCGCCAGCAGCTTGGAACTGGACACAGATACGCAGTATTTT
TRBD1	TRBJ2-1	-	15	TRBV2	CASSQRQGGFDEQFF	TGTGCCAGCAGCCAAAGACAGGGGGGGTTCGATGAGCAGTTCTTC
-	TRBJ1-4	-	14	TRBV11-3	CASSLSRANEKLFF	TGTGCCAGCAGCTTATCACGAGCTAATGAAAAACTGTTTTTT
-	TRBJ1-5	-	14	TRBV15	CATSRDGVGQPQHF	TGTGCCACCAGCAGAGATGGGGTGGGACAGCCCCAGCATTTT
-	TRBJ2-7	-	12	TRBV7-9	CASGRETYEQYF	TGTGCCAGCGGAAGGGAGACTTACGAGCAGTACTTC
-	TRBJ2-3	-	14	TRBV11-2	CASSSLGFADTQYF	TGTGCCAGCAGCTCCTTGGGATTCGCAGATACGCAGTATTTT
-	TRBJ1-1	-	11	TRBV29-1	CSGTGNTEAFF	TGCAGCGGGACGGGTAACACTGAAGCTTTCTTT
-	TRBJ2-7	-	12	TRBV5-1	CASSPDIYEQYF	TGCGCCAGCAGCCCGGACATCTACGAGCAGTACTTC
TRBD2	TRBJ2-5	few	15	TRBV19	CASSSRTSGKETQYF	TGTGCCAGTAGTTCGAGGACTAGCGGAAAAGAGACCCAGTACTTC
TRBD2	TRBJ2-2	-	13	TRBV2	CASSQLAPGELFF	TGTGCCAGCAGCCAACTAGCGCCCGGGGAGCTGTTTTTT
TRBD2	TRBJ2-1	-	16	TRBV7-6	CASSLDPAGGVNEQFF	TGTGCCAGCAGCTTAGATCCAGCGGGGGGGGTCAATGAGCAGTTCTTC